This T cell receptor beta chain was sequenced for a study of identical twins. The study, taken as a whole, reports: For cord blood, abundant beta clonotypes had fewer insertions, unlike memory repertoires, which showed none.

TCRdb reanalysed the 5' RACE reads using MiXCR and keeps one entry per CDR3 protein. The sample carries 1.5 million to 2 million distinct CDR3 sequences, less than 40% recorded once. Healthy Caucasians made up all donors. This clonotype was seen a handful of times. Its antigen is not identified. Sequences were obtained from cord blood. The origin of this receptor is a newborn girl in good health.

CDR3 loop: CASSPYWATSGSRDEQFF. Written as DNA, the CDR3 is TGTGCCAGCAGCCCTTATTGGGCGACTAGCGGGAGTAGGGATGAGCAGTTCTTC. V is TRBV7-6 and J is TRBJ2-1; 12 bases align to TRBD2. CDR3 length: 18 residues. The germline gives CDR1 SGHVS, CDR2 FNYEAQ. V lost 5 bases to trimming and J lost 8 bases; unmatched junction nucleotides: 16. The full variable domain, its missing parts supplied by reference TRBV7-6 and TRBJ2-1, is GAGVSQSPRYKVTKRGQDVALRCDPISGHVSLYWYRQALGQGPEFLTYFNYEAQQDKSGLPNDRFSAERPEGSISTLTIQRTEQRDSAMYRCASSPYWATSGSRDEQFFGPGTRLTVL.